Included here is one TCR beta chain sequence, with context. The V end was cut by 2 bases, the J end by 2 bases, with 13 bases between. Germline V gene lookup returns CDR1 DFQATT and CDR2 SNEGSKA (reference sequence). CDR3 size: 14 residues. The data were obtained in a study of patients and donors after allogeneic stem cell transplantation. Each CDR3 protein gets one entry after TCRdb re-called the RT-PCR reads with MiXCR. The repertoire holds about a million distinct CDR3 sequences, over 15% seen once, with roughly 6% in the top ten. V is TRBV20-1 and J is TRBJ2-7, with TRBD1 as a possible D gene (5 bases). This sequence was found in a human donor who was either an allogeneic HSCT recipient or a stem cell or donor lymphocyte infusion donor (not recorded which). It is not recorded whose cells these are; they may come from a transplant donor. The sample comprised blood, either unsorted or a sorted T cell fraction (not recorded which). Written as DNA, the CDR3 is TGCAGTGCTAGACCTCTGGACAACACCTACGAGCAGTACTTC. This translates into CSARPLDNTYEQYF.